Below, 17 T cell receptor beta chains from the same sample are listed, as sequenced in a study of blood T cells in healthy people across ages. The authors ran a second PCR of 7 to 11 cycles using a sample-barcoded 5' primer and a J-beta primer mix. MiXCR, applied by TCRdb to the 5' RACE reads, yields one record per CDR3 protein. This table holds 700,000 or so distinct CDR3 sequences, approximately 40% found once. Sequencing was performed on blood. The receptors originated from a man older than 75 in good health.

The chain uses TRBV5-1 and TRBJ2-5, with 7 nucleotides matching TRBD2. V shed 4 bases and J 2 bases; nucleotides not matched to a gene: 5. Germline V gives CDR1 SGHRS, CDR2 YFSETQ. The CDR3 is 14 amino acids. The chain's CDR3 is CASSGEGFQETQYF. As DNA, the CDR3 is TGCGCCAGCAGCGGGGAGGGGTTTCAAGAGACCCAGTACTTC.

The chain uses TRBV5-5 and TRBJ1-1, with D unresolved. There are 16 residues in the CDR3. Germline V gene data show CDR1 as SGHKS and CDR2 as YYEKEE (reference sequence). The ends were cut back, 4 bases at V and 2 bases at J, with 18 bases in the middle. The CDR3 DNA is TGTGCCAGCAGCGGCCCCTCAAGGCCTAAAAACACTGAAGCTTTCTTT. Protein sequence: CASSGPSRPKNTEAFF. Looking up the rest from reference TRBV5-5 and TRBJ1-1 gives the full variable domain: DAGVTQSPTHLIKTRGQQVTLRCSPISGHKSVSWYQQVLGQGPQFIFQYYEKEERGRGNFPDRFSARQFPNYSSELNVNALLLGDSALYLCASSGPSRPKNTEAFFGQGTRLTVV.

This clonotype was picked up a small number of times. The chain employs TRBV7-9 and TRBJ2-3; 8 bases agree with TRBD1. There are 15 residues in the CDR3. Germline CDR1 and CDR2: SEHNR and FQNEAQ (reference sequence). After removal of 1 base from V and 4 bases from J, the junction contained 4 bases not matched to a gene. This CDR3 reads CASSLGPGGADTQYF. The CDR3 coding sequence is TGTGCCAGCAGCTTAGGACCAGGGGGCGCAGATACGCAGTATTTT.

The rearrangement joins TRBV27 to TRBJ2-3; TRBD2 agrees at 7 bases. This CDR3 region has 16 residues. After removal of 8 bases from V and 0 bases from J, the junction contained 11 bases not matched to a gene. Germline loops: CDR1 MNHEY, CDR2 SMNVEV (reference sequence). This chain's CDR3 is CASPQLREGSTDTQYF. In DNA form, the CDR3 reads TGTGCCAGCCCCCAGTTGAGGGAGGGCAGCACAGATACGCAGTATTTT.

In this sample, this clonotype turned up a few times. The chain recombines TRBV4-2 with TRBJ2-7; D is perhaps TRBD1 (5 bases). The CDR3 sequence is 13 residues long. Germline V CDR1 and CDR2: LGHNA, YNFKEQ. V lost 0 bases and J lost 7, with 10 bases in between. The CDR3, as DNA: TGTGCCAGCAGCCAAGACAGGGTGAGAGAGCAGTACTTC. This gives the protein CASSQDRVREQYF.

This clonotype has a count of ten or more. The chain uses TRBV5-1 and TRBJ2-7, with a possible D match to TRBD1 (6 bases). Looked up from germline, CDR1 is SGHRS and CDR2 is YFSETQ. Trimming left V 0 bases short and J 5 bases short, with 9 bases between. This CDR3 is built from 13 residues. The CDR3 DNA reads as TGCGCCAGCAGCTTGGGGTACAGGGACGAGCAGTACTTC. It yields the protein CASSLGYRDEQYF.

This clonotype was seen a few times. The J gene is TRBJ2-3, the V gene TRBV6-2 or TRBV6-3; 7 bases are a match to TRBD2. The CDR3 totals 15 residues. After removal of 6 bases from V and 4 bases from J, the junction contained 10 bases not matched to a gene. Germline V gene data show CDR1 as MNHEY and CDR2 as SVGEGT. CDR3 residues: CASSPSGIVADTQYF. DNA of the CDR3: TGTGCCAGCAGCCCAAGCGGGATCGTGGCAGATACGCAGTATTTT.

The chain is built from TRBV7-2 and TRBJ2-1, with D possibly being TRBD1 or TRBD2 (5 bases each). Between the trimmed V and J ends, which lost 2 bases and 6 bases, there was a span of 11 bases. Germline V gives CDR1 SGHTA, CDR2 FQGNSA. The CDR3 is 14 amino acids. CDR3 sequence reads: CASSLSLGTNEQFF. CDR3 sequence (DNA): TGTGCCAGCAGCTTATCCTTGGGGACCAATGAGCAGTTCTTC.

The chain has TRBV20-1 and TRBJ2-7, with 8 bases identical to TRBD1. Per the germline V gene, CDR1 is DFQATT and CDR2 is SNEGSKA (reference sequence). This CDR3 is built from 18 residues. Trimming removed 3 bases from V and 3 bases from J; junction bases left unmatched: 19. The CDR3 nucleotides are TGCAGTGCTAGCGACCCCAACAGGGGGATCTCTCCATACTACGAGCAGTACTTC. Translation: CSASDPNRGISPYYEQYF.

The chain recombines TRBV24-1 with TRBJ2-7, with 10 positions matching TRBD2. V was pared by 4 bases and J by 7 bases, with 12 bases of the junction left unmatched. The CDR3 runs to 16 residues. CDR1 and CDR2 (germline): KGHDR, SFDVKD. The CDR3 nucleotides are TGTGCCACCAGTGAACAGCGGGGGGGCTCCTACAATGAGCAGTACTTC. Its protein product is CATSEQRGGSYNEQYF.

This clonotype was counted only a few times. The chain couples TRBV5-1 to TRBJ1-2, with D perhaps matching TRBD1 (6 bases). This CDR3 comprises 13 residues. V gave up 4 bases and J gave up 1 base, with 8 bases separating them. CDR1 SGHRS and CDR2 YFSETQ come from the germline V gene. In DNA, the CDR3 is TGCGCCAGCAGCGCAGGGGTTAACTATGGCTACACCTTC. Amino acid sequence: CASSAGVNYGYTF.

As concerns this clonotype: A much larger clone sits a single nucleotide away, making a read error possible. This chain connects TRBV3-1 to TRBJ2-5; 7 bases fit TRBD2. The CDR3 has 14 residues. Germline-derived CDR1 and CDR2 are LGHDT and YNNKEL (reference sequence). V was pared by 5 bases and J by 11 bases, with 14 bases of the junction left unmatched. CDR3 coding DNA: TGTGCCAGCAGCGGGACTAACTCCCACAATGAGCAGTACTTC. Protein sequence: CASSGTNSHNEQYF.

J is TRBJ1-5 and V is TRBV20-1, with no clear D. The CDR3 has 14 residues. Germline V gives CDR1 DFQATT, CDR2 SNEGSKA (reference sequence). Trimming took off 6 bases at V and 1 base at J, with 13 bases between the two ends. The CDR3 DNA sequence: TGCAGTGCCCGGTCGGGATCCAGCAATCAGCCCCAGCATTTT. Amino acid sequence: CSARSGSSNQPQHF.

V is TRBV28 and J is TRBJ2-7; tentative D call: TRBD1 (6 bases). Looked up from germline, CDR1 is MDHEN and CDR2 is SYDVKM. V was clipped by 6 bases and J by 3 bases, with 24 bases between them. The CDR3 length is 17 residues. DNA for the CDR3: TGTGCCAGCAGGGTTTCGGGACACCTCACGTGGAGCTACGAGCAGTACTTC. Protein sequence: CASRVSGHLTWSYEQYF.

This clonotype occurred a few times. This chain joins TRBV20-1 and TRBJ1-1, with a possible D match to TRBD1 (5 bases). CDR1 DFQATT and CDR2 SNEGSKA come from the germline V gene (reference sequence). Deletions cut 3 bases from V and 1 base from J, with 9 bases between. The CDR3 contains 13 residues. The DNA for the CDR3 is TGCAGTGCTAGGGGGCGGGAGAACACTGAAGCTTTCTTT. Residues: CSARGRENTEAFF.

The J gene is TRBJ2-3, the V gene TRBV27, with D tentatively TRBD1 (6 bases). The CDR3 extends over 13 amino acids. The germline CDR1 and CDR2 sequences are MNHEY and SMNVEV (reference sequence). Deletions cut 5 bases from V and 14 bases from J, with 20 bases between. CDR3: CASSLRGSQAWYF. CDR3 nucleotides: TGTGCCAGCAGTCTCAGGGGCAGCCAGGCTTGGTATTTT.

The genes are TRBV7-2 and TRBJ2-1; 9 bases are shared with TRBD2. The CDR3 loop spans 17 amino acids. In germline, CDR1 is SGHTA, CDR2 FQGNSA. With V trimmed by 5 bases and J by 6 bases, 14 bases remained unmatched. CDR3 nucleotides: TGTGCCAGCAGCCGTACCCCCCTGCGGGGGGGCCCCAATGAGCAGTTCTTC. Translating gives CASSRTPLRGGPNEQFF.